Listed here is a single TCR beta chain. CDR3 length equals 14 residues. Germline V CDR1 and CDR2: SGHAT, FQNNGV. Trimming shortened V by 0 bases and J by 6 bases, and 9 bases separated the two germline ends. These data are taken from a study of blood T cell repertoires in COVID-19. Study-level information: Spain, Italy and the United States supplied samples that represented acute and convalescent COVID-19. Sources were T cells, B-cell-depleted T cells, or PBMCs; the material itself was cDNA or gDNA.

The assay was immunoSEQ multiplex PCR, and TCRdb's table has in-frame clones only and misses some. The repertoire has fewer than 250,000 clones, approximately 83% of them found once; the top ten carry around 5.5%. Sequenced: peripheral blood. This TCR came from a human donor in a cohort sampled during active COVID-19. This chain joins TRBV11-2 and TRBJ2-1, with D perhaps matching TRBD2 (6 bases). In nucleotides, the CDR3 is TGTGCCAGCAGCTTAGATCGGAGGGGCAATGAGCAGTTCTTC. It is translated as CASSLDRRGNEQFF.